The present entry profiles one T cell receptor beta chain with its context. The sample belongs to a study of T cells after posttransplantation cyclophosphamide. Profiling relied on immunoSEQ multiplex PCR, and the TCRdb table lists in-frame clones only, not all of them. The data contain tens of thousands of clones, about 92% of them singletons. Busulfan-fludarabine conditioning, marrow transplant, and cyclophosphamide on days +3 and +4 were administered. Per germline, CDR1 ENHRY and CDR2 SYGVKD. Trimming removed 2 bases at V and 7 bases at J, with 17 bases between. The CDR3 is 15 amino acids. This TCR derives from a male patient between 60 and 69 years old who received an allogeneic stem cell transplant from a related donor and was CMV-positive. Some of the T cells may derive from the graft donor. V usage is TRBV10-3 and J usage is TRBJ1-2, with D maybe TRBD1 (5 bases). The source was PBMCs, collected 60 to 65 days after allogeneic stem cell transplant with posttransplant cyclophosphamide. The DNA of the CDR3 is TGTGCCATCAGTGAGGAGACAGTATCGGCTGGTGGCTACACCTTC. This sequence encodes CAISEETVSAGGYTF.